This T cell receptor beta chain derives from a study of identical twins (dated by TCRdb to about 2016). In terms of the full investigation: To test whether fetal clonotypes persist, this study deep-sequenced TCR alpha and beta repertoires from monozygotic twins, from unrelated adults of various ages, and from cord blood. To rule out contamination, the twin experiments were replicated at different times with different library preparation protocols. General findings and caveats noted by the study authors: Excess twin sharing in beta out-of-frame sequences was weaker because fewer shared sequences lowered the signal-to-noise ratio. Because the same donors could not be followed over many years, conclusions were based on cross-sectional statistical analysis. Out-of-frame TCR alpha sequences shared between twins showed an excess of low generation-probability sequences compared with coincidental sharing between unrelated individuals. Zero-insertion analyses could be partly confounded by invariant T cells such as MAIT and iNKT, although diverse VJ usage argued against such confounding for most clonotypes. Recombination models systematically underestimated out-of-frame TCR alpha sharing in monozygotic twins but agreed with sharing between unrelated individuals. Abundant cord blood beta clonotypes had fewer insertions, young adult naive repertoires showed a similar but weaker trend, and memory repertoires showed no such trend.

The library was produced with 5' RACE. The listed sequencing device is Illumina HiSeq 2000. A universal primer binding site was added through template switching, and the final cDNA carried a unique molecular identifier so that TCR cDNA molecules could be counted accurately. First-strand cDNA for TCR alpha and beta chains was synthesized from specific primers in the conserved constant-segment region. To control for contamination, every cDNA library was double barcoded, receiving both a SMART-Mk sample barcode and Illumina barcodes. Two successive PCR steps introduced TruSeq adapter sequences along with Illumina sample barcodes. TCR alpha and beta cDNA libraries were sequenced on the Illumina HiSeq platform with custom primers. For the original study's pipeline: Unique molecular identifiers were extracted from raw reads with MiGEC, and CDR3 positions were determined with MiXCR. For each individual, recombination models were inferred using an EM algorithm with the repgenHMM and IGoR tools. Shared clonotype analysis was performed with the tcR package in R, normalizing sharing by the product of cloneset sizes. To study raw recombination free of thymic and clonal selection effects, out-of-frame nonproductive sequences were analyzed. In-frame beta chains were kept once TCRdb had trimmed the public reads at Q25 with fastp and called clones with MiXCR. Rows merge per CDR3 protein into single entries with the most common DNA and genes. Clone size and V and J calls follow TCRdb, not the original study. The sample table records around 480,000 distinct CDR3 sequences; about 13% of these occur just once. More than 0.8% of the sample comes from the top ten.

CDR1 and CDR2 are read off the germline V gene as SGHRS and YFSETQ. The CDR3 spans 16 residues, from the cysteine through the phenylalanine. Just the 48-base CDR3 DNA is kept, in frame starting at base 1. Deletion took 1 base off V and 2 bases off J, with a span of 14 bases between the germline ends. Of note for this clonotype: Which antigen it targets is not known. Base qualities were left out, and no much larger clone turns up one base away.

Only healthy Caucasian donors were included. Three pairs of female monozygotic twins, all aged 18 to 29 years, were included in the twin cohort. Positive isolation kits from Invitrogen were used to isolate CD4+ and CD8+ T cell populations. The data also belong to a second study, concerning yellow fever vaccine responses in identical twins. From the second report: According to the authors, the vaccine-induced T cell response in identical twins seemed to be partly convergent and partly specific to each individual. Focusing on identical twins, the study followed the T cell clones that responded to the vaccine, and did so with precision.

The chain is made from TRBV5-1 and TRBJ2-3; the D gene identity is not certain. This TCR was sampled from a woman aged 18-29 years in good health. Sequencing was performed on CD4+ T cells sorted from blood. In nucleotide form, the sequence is TGCGCCAGCAGCTTGACCGCCGACGGATACACAGATACGCAGTATTTT. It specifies CASSLTADGYTDTQYF. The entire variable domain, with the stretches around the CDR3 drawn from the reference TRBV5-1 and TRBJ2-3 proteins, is KAGVTQTPRYLIKTRGQQVTLSCSPISGHRSVSWYQQTPGQGLQFLFEYFSETQRNKGNFPGRFSGRQFSNSRSEMNVSTLELGDSALYLCASSLTADGYTDTQYFGPGTRLTVL.